A single sample gave rise to the 2 T cell receptor beta chains below, sequenced in a study of regulatory T cells in long-lasting Graves disease. Stated time point: persistent/refractory GD, antithyroid drugs over 5 years with positive TRAb. The TCR library was prepared using RNA isolated from PBMCs. Combining iRepertoire HTBI primers with Arm-PCR of CDR3 regions, the authors built TCR beta libraries. TCRdb fed the multiplex PCR reads into MiXCR, producing one record per CDR3 protein. The repertoire consists of 700,000 or so distinct CDR3 sequences, with around 30% occurring once and the leading ten covering 42%. Sequenced material: peripheral blood mononuclear cells (PBMCs), taken when the disease was refractory, from a patient treated with antithyroid drugs. The receptors shown here come from a female donor with Graves disease.

The genes are TRBV6-1 and TRBJ1-3, with TRBD1 identical over 9 bases. The CDR3 is made up of 14 amino acids. Germline-derived CDR1 and CDR2 are MNHNS and SASEGT. With 6 bases clipped from V and 2 bases from J, the junction kept 2 bases outside the gene matches. The DNA for the CDR3 is TGTGCCAGCAGACGACAGGGGGCTGGAAACACCATATATTTT. It translates to CASRRQGAGNTIYF.

This clonotype was seen a handful of times. V usage is TRBV29-1 and J usage is TRBJ1-2; D is unresolved. CDR3 length: 13 residues. Deletions cut 3 bases from V and 4 bases from J, with 12 bases between. Germline V gene lookup returns CDR1 SQVTM and CDR2 ANQGSEA. The CDR3 sequence: CSVDGDLFYGYTF. The CDR3 DNA is TGCAGCGTTGATGGTGACCTTTTCTATGGCTACACCTTC.